This T cell receptor (beta chain) was found in a study of control samples from healthy donors and cancer patients. Assay: immunoSEQ multiplex PCR; the TCRdb copy retains only in-frame clones and omits some. The sample carries about 51,000 clones, roughly 90% recorded once. Material for sequencing was PBMCs. The receptor comes from a man aged 50-59 years with head and neck cancer.

The CDR3 nucleotides are TGTGCCAGCAGTCAACGTACCTACGAGCAGTACTTC. This translates into CASSQRTYEQYF. The chain combines TRBV28 with TRBJ2-7; D gene ambiguous. The CDR3 length is 12 residues. Germline-derived CDR1 and CDR2 are MDHEN and SYDVKM. V lost 5 bases to trimming and J lost 2 bases, with 7 bases between them.